The 25 T cell receptor beta chains in this list originate from one sample, sequenced in a study of blood T cell repertoires in COVID-19. Only in-frame clones appear in the TCRdb table, and some are missing; sequencing was by immunoSEQ multiplex PCR. The sample contains about 210,000 clones, 80% of which appear only once. Source material: PBMCs or T cells enriched from blood (not recorded which). These receptors were obtained from a man aged 30 to 39 with acute COVID-19.

The chain couples TRBV7-6 to TRBJ2-5, with D perhaps matching TRBD2 (7 bases). CDR3 size: 15 residues. Germline CDR1 is SGHVS and CDR2 is FNYEAQ. Trimming removed 5 bases at V and 5 bases at J, with 18 bases between. The CDR3 DNA follows: TGTGCCAGCAGCCCTCCGGGGGGCGTATGGGAGACCCAGTACTTC. Translating it yields CASSPPGGVWETQYF.

The rearrangement joins TRBV2 to TRBJ1-3; D uncertain. CDR1 and CDR2 (germline): SNHLY, FYNNEI. V was pared by 6 bases and J by 0 bases, with 15 bases between. The CDR3 is made up of 16 amino acids. CDR3 sequence (DNA): TGTGCCAGCAGGGCCTCCGAGGCGCTCTCTGGAAACACCATATATTTT. It translates to CASRASEALSGNTIYF.

The CDR3 nucleotides read TGTGCCAGCAGTGAACCGGACAGGGGGCGGCGTGGCTACACCTTC. As protein: CASSEPDRGRRGYTF. The chain joins TRBV25-1 to TRBJ1-2; 11 bases line up with TRBD1. The J segment lost 7 bases and the V segment lost 2 bases, leaving 6 bases of the junction unmatched. The germline V gene encodes CDR1 MGHDK and CDR2 SYGVNS. This CDR3 contains 15 residues.

This chain links TRBV25-1 with TRBJ2-3; no definite D call. Germline CDR1 MGHDK, CDR2 SYGVNS. The CDR3 runs 13 residues. Trimming took 7 bases from V and 2 from J, leaving 10 bases between them. CDR3 sequence: CASTLEATDTQYF. The CDR3 nucleotides are TGTGCCAGCACTCTTGAGGCCACAGATACGCAGTATTTT.

The V gene is TRBV2, the J gene TRBJ1-5; D is possibly TRBD1 (5 bases). Germline assignment: CDR1 SNHLY and CDR2 FYNNEI. The CDR3 runs 14 residues. Trimming took off 6 bases at V and 4 bases at J, with 13 bases between the two ends. CDR3: CASSLQGKNQPQHF. Here the CDR3 DNA reads TGTGCCAGCAGCCTCCAGGGTAAAAATCAGCCCCAGCATTTT.

The chain links TRBV5-1 to TRBJ2-1; 16 bases match TRBD2. The germline V gene has CDR1 SGHRS and CDR2 YFSETQ. Losses at the gene ends were 4 bases for V and 10 bases for J; bases not matched to a gene: 5. This CDR3 has 15 amino acids. The CDR3 DNA follows: TGCGCCAGCAGCCCCGGGACTAGCGGGGGGGCCGAGCAGTTCTTC. Amino acid sequence: CASSPGTSGGAEQFF.

This rearrangement joins TRBV4-2 to TRBJ1-1; TRBD1 matches 9 bases. The CDR3 consists of 14 residues. The germline V gene has CDR1 LGHNA and CDR2 YNFKEQ. The ends lost 3 bases at V and 8 bases at J; junction bases unmatched: 7. The DNA for the CDR3 is TGTGCCAGCAGCCATGTACAGGGGGCTTACGAAGCTTTCTTT. Translating it yields CASSHVQGAYEAFF.

The chain combines TRBV6-2 or TRBV6-3 with TRBJ2-1, with D tentatively TRBD2 (7 bases). The CDR3 spans 19 residues. Germline V lookup: CDR1 MNHEY, CDR2 SVGEGT. The germline V and J ends were trimmed by 0 bases and 0 bases, with 18 bases remaining between them. The CDR3 DNA sequence: TGTGCCAGCAGTTACTCCCGGACTAGGGGGATTATCTCCTACAATGAGCAGTTCTTC. Translation gives CASSYSRTRGIISYNEQFF.

This clone was detected ten times or more. This rearrangement joins TRBV19 to TRBJ2-7; no firm D call. V lost 3 bases and J 11 bases, leaving 20 bases between the germline ends. The germline V gene encodes CDR1 LNHDA and CDR2 SQIVND (reference sequence). The CDR3 is made up of 14 amino acids. DNA for the CDR3: TGTGCCAGTAGTATTGGTCTCTTCTACGATATAGAGTACTTC. Protein sequence: CASSIGLFYDIEYF. Looking up the rest from reference TRBV19 and TRBJ2-7 gives the full variable domain: DGGITQSPKYLFRKEGQNVTLSCEQNLNHDAMYWYRQDPGQGLRLIYYSQIVNDFQKGDIAEGYSVSREKKESFPLTVTSAQKNPTAFYLCASSIGLFYDIEYFGPGTRLTVT.

The chain couples TRBV12-5 to TRBJ2-1; 10 positions match TRBD2. V shed 5 bases, J shed 3 bases, and the junction held 7 bases outside the gene matches. Germline CDR1 and CDR2: LGHNT and FRNRAP. The CDR3 totals 16 residues. Written as DNA, the CDR3 is TGTGCTAGTGGTACACCCGGGACTAGCGTCTACAATGAGCAGTTCTTC. This encodes CASGTPGTSVYNEQFF. Using reference TRBV12-5 and TRBJ2-1 for the parts outside the CDR3, the full variable domain is DARVTQTPRHKVTEMGQEVTMRCQPILGHNTVFWYRQTMMQGLELLAYFRNRAPLDDSGMPKDRFSAEMPDATLATLKIQPSEPRDSAVYFCASGTPGTSVYNEQFFGPGTRLTVL.

The chain employs TRBV5-1 and TRBJ2-4; TRBD2 might be the D (5 bases). This CDR3 region has 11 residues. CDR1 and CDR2 (germline): SGHRS, YFSETQ. V dropped 4 bases and J dropped 6 bases, with 5 bases sitting between them. The chain's CDR3 is CASSRGNIQYF. The CDR3 coding sequence is TGCGCCAGCAGCCGGGGAAACATTCAGTACTTC.

CDR3 sequence: CATSDFEGGSYNEQFF. The CDR3 nucleotides read TGTGCCACCAGTGATTTTGAGGGTGGCTCCTACAATGAGCAGTTCTTC. The genes are TRBV24-1 and TRBJ2-1, with a weak D call TRBD2 (5 bases). The germline V and J ends were trimmed by 1 base and 0 bases, with 9 bases remaining between them. This CDR3 is built from 16 residues. Per germline, CDR1 KGHDR and CDR2 SFDVKD.

V and J are TRBV6-5 and TRBJ1-4, with TRBD1 as a possible D gene (5 bases). CDR3 length: 15 residues. Germline loops: CDR1 MNHEY, CDR2 SVGAGI. The germline V and J ends were trimmed by 6 bases and 7 bases, with 18 bases remaining between them. The CDR3 reads CASRRRWGDFEKLFF. CDR3 nucleotide sequence: TGTGCCAGCAGGCGGCGCTGGGGGGATTTTGAAAAACTGTTTTTT.

The table lists this clone with a few counts. This chain connects TRBV10-2 to TRBJ1-1; 11 nucleotides match TRBD1. The CDR3 runs 20 residues. The junction had 23 bases not matched to a gene; V was cut back by 6 bases and J by 5 bases. Per the germline V gene, CDR1 is WSHSY and CDR2 is SAAADI. DNA for the CDR3: TGCGCCAGCAGCCAGGACAGGGGGCTCGCTCCCCTGAAATCAGGGACTGAAGCTTTCTTT. This sequence encodes CASSQDRGLAPLKSGTEAFF.

This clone was observed a handful of times. This chain links TRBV6-6 with TRBJ1-5; 9 nucleotides agree with TRBD1. V was pared by 6 bases and J by 7 bases, with 10 bases of the junction left unmatched. The CDR3 covers 15 residues. Germline V gene lookup returns CDR1 MNHNY and CDR2 SVGAGI (reference sequence). CDR3 in DNA: TGTGCCAGCAGCCCCGGGACAGGGAACGGGCAGCCCCAGCATTTT. This translates into CASSPGTGNGQPQHF.

The CDR3 reads CSARESGELFF. The CDR3 coding sequence is TGCAGTGCTAGAGAGAGCGGGGAGCTGTTTTTT. The gene calls are TRBV20-1 and TRBJ2-2, with D uncertain. Trimming removed 0 bases from V and 7 bases from J, with 3 bases in between. CDR3 length: 11 residues. The germline V gene encodes CDR1 DFQATT and CDR2 SNEGSKA (reference sequence).

The rearrangement links TRBV7-9 to TRBJ2-3, with a weak D call TRBD2 (6 bases). V dropped 5 bases and J dropped 4 bases, with 22 bases sitting between them. Germline CDR1 is SEHNR and CDR2 is FQNEAQ (reference sequence). The CDR3 spans 17 residues. CDR3 sequence: CASSAPWQGGSPDTQYF. The CDR3 DNA follows: TGTGCCAGCAGCGCCCCCTGGCAGGGAGGCAGCCCAGATACGCAGTATTTT.

The gene calls are TRBV27 and TRBJ1-6; D gene unclear. V was trimmed by 6 bases and J by 5 bases, leaving 11 bases between them. The CDR3 runs to 14 residues. Germline CDR1 MNHEY, CDR2 SMNVEV (reference sequence). Here the CDR3 DNA reads TGTGCCAGCAGCCTCGGACTGCATAATTCACCCCTCCACTTT. This gives the protein CASSLGLHNSPLHF.

This sequence joins TRBV29-1 and TRBJ1-4; 8 nucleotides line up with TRBD1. Germline assignment: CDR1 SQVTM and CDR2 ANQGSEA. The length of the CDR3 is 13 residues. V lost 7 bases, J lost 7 bases, and 8 bases stayed unmatched. CDR3 nucleotide sequence: TGCAGCGGTACCGACAGGGGAGGTGAAAAACTGTTTTTT. Residues: CSGTDRGGEKLFF.

This sequence joins TRBV29-1 and TRBJ1-2; a weak D match, TRBD1 (6 bases). Trimming pared 5 bases from V and 4 bases from J, leaving 20 bases between. This CDR3 region has 15 residues. From germline, CDR1 is SQVTM and CDR2 ANQGSEA. DNA for the CDR3: TGCAGCGTTCCCCAAGGGGGAGGGCTGGTCTATGGCTACACCTTC. Its translation: CSVPQGGGLVYGYTF.

The J gene is TRBJ2-5, the V gene TRBV4-1; 13 bases agree with TRBD2. The ends lost 0 bases at V and 0 bases at J; junction bases unmatched: 1. Germline V gives CDR1 MGHRA, CDR2 YSYEKL. There are 17 residues in the CDR3. CDR3 nucleotides: TGCGCCAGCAGCCAAGATGGGACTAGCGGGGACCAAGAGACCCAGTACTTC. Translation: CASSQDGTSGDQETQYF.

The V and J genes are TRBV18 and TRBJ2-7; 7 bases match TRBD1. This CDR3 comprises 14 residues. Per germline, CDR1 KGHSH and CDR2 LQKENI. Germline trimming cut 3 bases from V and 5 bases from J; bases unmatched to any gene: 7. The DNA of the CDR3 is TGTGCCAGCTCACCGGGACAGCTCTTACACGAGCAGTACTTC. This encodes CASSPGQLLHEQYF.

The chain links TRBV7-9 to TRBJ1-5; a weak D match, TRBD1 (5 bases). This CDR3 comprises 14 residues. Germline V CDR1 and CDR2: SEHNR, FQNEAQ (reference sequence). V lost 3 bases and J 6 bases, leaving 12 bases between the germline ends. The CDR3 DNA reads as TGTGCCAGCAGCTTGGGAGGGGCCAGTCAGCCCCAGCATTTT. It is translated as CASSLGGASQPQHF.

This chain uses TRBV6-1 with TRBJ2-2; 11 nucleotides match TRBD2. Germline assignment: CDR1 MNHNS and CDR2 SASEGT. The ends lost 6 bases at V and 3 bases at J; junction bases unmatched: 6. This CDR3 has 16 residues. The CDR3 region is CASRELAGAYTGELFF. For the CDR3, the DNA is TGTGCCAGCAGGGAACTAGCGGGGGCCTACACCGGGGAGCTGTTTTTT.

The table lists this clone with a count of one. The genes are TRBV11-3 and TRBJ2-2; 7 bases fit TRBD1. The V gene's germline CDR1 is SGHNT and CDR2 YENEEA. J was trimmed by 0 bases and V by 4 bases; bases with no gene match: 5. This CDR3 is 16 amino acids long. The CDR3 DNA is TGTGCCAGCAGCTATGGGACAGACGCGAACACCGGGGAGCTGTTTTTT. Protein sequence: CASSYGTDANTGELFF. The whole variable domain, filled in from reference TRBV11-3 and TRBJ2-2, reads EAGVVQSPRYKIIEKKQPVAFWCNPISGHNTLYWYLQNLGQGPELLIRYENEEAVDDSQLPKDRFSAERLKGVDSTLKIQPAELGDSAVYLCASSYGTDANTGELFFGEGSRLTVL.